A selection of T cell receptor beta chains follows, all from one sample in a study of CD8+ T cells in alopecia areata. TCRdb keeps only in-frame clones here, not all; method: immunoSEQ multiplex PCR. This sample has about 200,000 clones, with around 50% found just once. Sample: CD8+ T cells sorted from blood. The receptors derive from a human donor in good health. The CDR3 runs from the conserved cysteine through the conserved F or W. The order of the fields is J gene, clone size, D gene, V gene, CDR3 DNA, CDR3 protein. The D gene is left open where the match is weak. Some rows mark clone size as missing; the rest say once, few, many or name a class of expanded clone.

TRBJ2-1	.	TRBD2	TRBV6-4	TGTGTAACAGCGGGGGGGCATAGGGATGAGCAGTTCTTC	CVTAGGHRDEQFF
TRBJ2-7	few	TRBD1	TRBV30	TGTGCCTGGAGGCTCCGGGACAGGCCCTACGAGCAGTACTTC	CAWRLRDRPYEQYF
TRBJ1-1	few	.	TRBV2	TGTGCCAGCGCGGCTGGCCCCAACACTGAAGCTTTCTTT	CASAAGPNTEAFF
TRBJ1-5	.	.	TRBV6-1	TGTGCCAGCAGTATTACTCCCTATAGCAATCAGCCCCAGCATTTT	CASSITPYSNQPQHF
TRBJ1-2	.	TRBD1	TRBV7-9	TGTGCCAGCAGCCTAGGGACAGCTTATGGCTACACCTTC	CASSLGTAYGYTF
TRBJ2-7	few	TRBD1	TRBV27	TGTGCCAGCAGTTTATCAGGGGGCCTCACCTACGAGCAGTACTTC	CASSLSGGLTYEQYF
TRBJ2-5	.	.	TRBV30	TGTGCCTGGAGTGAGACAAACCAAGAGACCCAGTACTTC	CAWSETNQETQYF
TRBJ2-2	.	.	TRBV13	TGTGCCAGCCTCCTGGGGGTTGACACCGGGGAGCTGTTTTTT	CASLLGVDTGELFF
TRBJ1-2	.	TRBD1	TRBV7-3	TGTGCCAGCAGCTTTACAGGGGGAGGAGGTGGCTACACCTTC	CASSFTGGGGGYTF
TRBJ2-1	.	.	TRBV2	TGTGCCAGCAGTGAGGACTCCAACTACAATGAGCAGTTCTTC	CASSEDSNYNEQFF
TRBJ1-2	.	.	TRBV25-1	TGTGCCAGCAGTGAGGGCCAGGCTTGGGGCTACACCTTC	CASSEGQAWGYTF
TRBJ2-1	.	TRBD1	TRBV29-1	TGCAGCGTTGAAGACGGACAGGTTGGTGTCGATGAGCAGTTCTTC	CSVEDGQVGVDEQFF
TRBJ2-7	.	.	TRBV27	TGTGCCAGCGGACGCCCTTACGAGCAGTACTTC	CASGRPYEQYF
TRBJ1-1	.	.	TRBV5-1	TGCGCCAGCAGCTCCCGACGGGCGGGGACTGAAGCTTTCTTT	CASSSRRAGTEAFF
TRBJ2-5	.	TRBD2	TRBV11-1	TGTGCCAGCAGCTTAGGAACTAGCGCAATGGAGACCCAGTACTTC	CASSLGTSAMETQYF
TRBJ2-3	.	.	TRBV2	TGTGCCAGCAGTGTCGGTGGGGGATCAGATACGCAGTATTTT	CASSVGGGSDTQYF
TRBJ2-2	.	.	TRBV6-5	TGTGCCAGCAGTGCCGACACCGGGGAGCTGTTTTTT	CASSADTGELFF
TRBJ2-6	.	.	TRBV9	TGTGCCAGCAGCGTTCCGGGGGCCAACGTCCTGACTTTC	CASSVPGANVLTF
TRBJ2-7	.	.	TRBV4-1	TGCGCCAGCAGCCCGCCGGGCAGATACGAGCAGTACTTC	CASSPPGRYEQYF
TRBJ2-3	many	.	TRBV2	TGTGCCAGCAGTGAAGGGATTGGGGGGACAAAACTAATCACAGATACGCAGTATTTT	CASSEGIGGTKLITDTQYF
TRBJ2-2	.	.	TRBV4-1	TGCGCCAGCAGCCAGAACCGGGCCGGGGAGCTGTTTTTT	CASSQNRAGELFF
TRBJ2-6	.	.	TRBV21-1	TGTGCCAGCAGGTCACCCCCTGGGGCCAACGTCCTGACTTTC	CASRSPPGANVLTF
TRBJ1-1	.	TRBD1	TRBV5-6	TGTGCCAGCAGCTTTGGGACAGTCACTGAAGCTTTCTTT	CASSFGTVTEAFF
TRBJ2-5	.	TRBD2	TRBV6-6	TGTGCCAGCAGTCGGGCTAGCGGGGGTCAAGAGACCCAGTACTTC	CASSRASGGQETQYF
TRBJ2-1	.	TRBD2	TRBV2	TGTGCCAGCAGTGCGGGACTAGCGGGGGCCCTTGGGGAGCAGTTCTTC	CASSAGLAGALGEQFF
TRBJ1-2	.	.	TRBV29-1	TGCAGCGTTCCCCAGATGCATGGCTACACCTTC	CSVPQMHGYTF
TRBJ2-1	.	TRBD2	TRBV13	TGTGCCAGCAGCTCGACGGCTAGCGGGGGAAATGAGCAGTTCTTC	CASSSTASGGNEQFF
TRBJ1-1	few	.	TRBV6-5	TGTGCCAGCAGGATCGCAAGGAACACTGAAGCTTTCTTT	CASRIARNTEAFF
TRBJ1-1	.	.	TRBV4-1	TGCGCCAGCAGCCAAGTTGGGGCCACCACTGAAGCTTTCTTT	CASSQVGATTEAFF
TRBJ2-1	few	.	TRBV27	TGTGCCAGCAGTTTAGGCGGCAATGAGCAGTTCTTC	CASSLGGNEQFF
TRBJ2-5	.	TRBD2	TRBV2	TGTGCCAGCAACCTTTGGACTAGCCTCCAAGAGACCCAGTACTTC	CASNLWTSLQETQYF
TRBJ1-6	.	.	TRBV19	TGTGCCAGCAGAGCCTATAATTCACCCCTCCACTTT	CASRAYNSPLHF
TRBJ1-5	.	.	TRBV9	TGTGCCAGCATCTACAGGGAGAAGCCCCAGCATTTT	CASIYREKPQHF
TRBJ2-5	.	.	TRBV5-6	TGTGCCAGCAGCTTGACTGATTACCAAGAGACCCAGTACTTC	CASSLTDYQETQYF
TRBJ1-1	.	.	TRBV29-1	TGCAGCGGGACCGGGATAGCAAGCACTGAAGCTTTCTTT	CSGTGIASTEAFF
TRBJ2-7	.	.	TRBV6-6	TGTGCCAGCAGTTACGGGCCGGAGCAGTACTTC	CASSYGPEQYF
TRBJ1-1	.	.	TRBV29-1	TGCAGCGGGGAGGGAGGCCCTCCAGGGGCTTTCTTT	CSGEGGPPGAFF
TRBJ2-1	few	TRBD2	TRBV7-9	TGTGCCAGCAGCCTCGACACTAGCGGGGGCTACAATGAGCAGTTCTTC	CASSLDTSGGYNEQFF
TRBJ1-6	.	.	TRBV15	TGTGCCACCAGCCCGTACCCCAGCAGGGCGAGCTCACCCCTCCACTTT	CATSPYPSRASSPLHF
TRBJ2-7	.	TRBD1	TRBV18	TGTGCCAGCTCACCGACAGGGGGCAAGGACGAGCAGTACTTC	CASSPTGGKDEQYF